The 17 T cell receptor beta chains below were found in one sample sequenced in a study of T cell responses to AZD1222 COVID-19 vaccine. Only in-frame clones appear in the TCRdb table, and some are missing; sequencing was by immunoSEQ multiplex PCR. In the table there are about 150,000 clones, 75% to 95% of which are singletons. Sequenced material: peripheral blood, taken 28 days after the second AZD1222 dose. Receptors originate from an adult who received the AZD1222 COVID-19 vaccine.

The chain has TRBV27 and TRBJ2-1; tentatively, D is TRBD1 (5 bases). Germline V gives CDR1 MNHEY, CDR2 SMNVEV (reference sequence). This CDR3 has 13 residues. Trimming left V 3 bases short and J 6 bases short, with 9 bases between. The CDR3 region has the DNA TGTGCCAGCAGTTTCGGCAGGGCCAATGAGCAGTTCTTC. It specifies CASSFGRANEQFF.

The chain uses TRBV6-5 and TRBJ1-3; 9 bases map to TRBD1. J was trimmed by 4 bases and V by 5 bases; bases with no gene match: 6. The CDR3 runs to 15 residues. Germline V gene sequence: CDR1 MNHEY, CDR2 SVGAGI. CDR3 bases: TGTGCCAGCAGTCCATGGACAGGGGCAGGAAACACCATATATTTT. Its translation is CASSPWTGAGNTIYF.

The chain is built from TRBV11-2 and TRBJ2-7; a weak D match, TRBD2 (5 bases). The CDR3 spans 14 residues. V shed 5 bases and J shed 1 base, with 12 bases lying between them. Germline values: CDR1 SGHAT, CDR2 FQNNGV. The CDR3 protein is CASSLPGFSYEQYF. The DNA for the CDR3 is TGTGCCAGCAGCCTCCCGGGGTTTTCCTACGAGCAGTACTTC.

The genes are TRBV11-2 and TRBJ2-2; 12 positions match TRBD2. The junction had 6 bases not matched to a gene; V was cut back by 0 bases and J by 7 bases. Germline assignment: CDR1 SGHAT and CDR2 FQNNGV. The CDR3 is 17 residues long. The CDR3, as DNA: TGTGCCAGCAGCTTAGAACCGACTAGCGGGAGCTTCGGGGAGCTGTTTTTT. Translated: CASSLEPTSGSFGELFF.

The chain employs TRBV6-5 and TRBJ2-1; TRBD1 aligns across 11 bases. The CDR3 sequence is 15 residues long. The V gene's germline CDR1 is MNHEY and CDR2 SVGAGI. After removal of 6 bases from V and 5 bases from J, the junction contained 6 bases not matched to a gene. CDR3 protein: CASSSRDRGNNEQFF. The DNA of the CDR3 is TGTGCCAGCAGCTCCCGGGACAGGGGGAACAATGAGCAGTTCTTC.

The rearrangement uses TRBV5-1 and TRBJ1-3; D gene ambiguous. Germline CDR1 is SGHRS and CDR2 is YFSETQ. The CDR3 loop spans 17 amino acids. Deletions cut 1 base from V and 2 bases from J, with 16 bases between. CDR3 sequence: CASSLIERSDPGNTIYF. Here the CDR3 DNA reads TGCGCCAGCAGCTTGATTGAGAGATCCGATCCTGGAAACACCATATATTTT.

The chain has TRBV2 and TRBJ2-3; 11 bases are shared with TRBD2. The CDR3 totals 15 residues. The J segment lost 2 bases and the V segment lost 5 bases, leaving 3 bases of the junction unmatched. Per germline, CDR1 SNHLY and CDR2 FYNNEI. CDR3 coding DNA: TGTGCCAGCAGTTCTAGCGGGAGGACCACAGATACGCAGTATTTT. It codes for CASSSSGRTTDTQYF.

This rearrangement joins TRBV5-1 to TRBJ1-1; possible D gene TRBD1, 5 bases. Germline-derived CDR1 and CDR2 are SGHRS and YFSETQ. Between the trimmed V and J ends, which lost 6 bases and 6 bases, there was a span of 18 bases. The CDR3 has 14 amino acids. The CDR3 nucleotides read TGCGCCAGCACCCCCGGGGCAGGGATACCTGAAGCTTTCTTT. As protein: CASTPGAGIPEAFF.

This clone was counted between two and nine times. This chain's CDR3 is CASSEAGENSPLHF. The CDR3 DNA sequence: TGTGCCAGCAGTGAAGCGGGAGAAAATTCACCCCTCCACTTT. The rearrangement links TRBV6-1 to TRBJ1-6; D is uncertain. Trimming took off 0 bases at V and 7 bases at J, with 7 bases between the two ends. Germline V gene data show CDR1 as MNHNS and CDR2 as SASEGT. The CDR3 contains 14 residues.

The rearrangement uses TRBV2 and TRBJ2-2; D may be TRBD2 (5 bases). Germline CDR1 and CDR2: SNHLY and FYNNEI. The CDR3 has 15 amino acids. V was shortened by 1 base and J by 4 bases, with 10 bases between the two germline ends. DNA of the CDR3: TGTGCCAGCAGTGAAGAAGGAGGTCCCACCGGGGAGCTGTTTTTT. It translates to CASSEEGGPTGELFF.

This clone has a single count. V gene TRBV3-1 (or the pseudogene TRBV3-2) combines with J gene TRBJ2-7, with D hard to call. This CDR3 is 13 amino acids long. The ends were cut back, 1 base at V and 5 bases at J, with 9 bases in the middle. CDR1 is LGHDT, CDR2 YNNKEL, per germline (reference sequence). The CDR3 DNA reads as TGTGCCAGCAGCCAAGGACTCCAAAACGAGCAGTACTTC. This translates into CASSQGLQNEQYF.

CDR3 bases: TGTGCCAGCAACCGGGACAGTGGGAGAAACATTCAGTACTTC. It specifies CASNRDSGRNIQYF. J is TRBJ2-4 and V is TRBV2, with 7 positions matching TRBD1. The CDR3 length is 14 residues. CDR1 is SNHLY and CDR2 is FYNNEI in the germline V gene. V dropped 7 bases and J dropped 6; count of bases not matched to a gene: 9. Using reference TRBV2 and TRBJ2-4 for the parts outside the CDR3, the full variable domain is EPEVTQTPSHQVTQMGQEVILRCVPISNHLYFYWYRQILGQKVEFLVSFYNNEISEKSEIFDDQFSVERPDGSNFTLKIRSTKLEDSAMYFCASNRDSGRNIQYFGAGTRLSVL.

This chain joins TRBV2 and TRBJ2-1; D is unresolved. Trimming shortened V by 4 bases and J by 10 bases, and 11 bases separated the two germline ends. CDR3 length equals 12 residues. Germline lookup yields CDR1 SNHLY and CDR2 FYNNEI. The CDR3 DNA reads TGTGCCAGCAGTGGGAGCAGCCTGGAGCAGTTCTTC. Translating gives CASSGSSLEQFF.

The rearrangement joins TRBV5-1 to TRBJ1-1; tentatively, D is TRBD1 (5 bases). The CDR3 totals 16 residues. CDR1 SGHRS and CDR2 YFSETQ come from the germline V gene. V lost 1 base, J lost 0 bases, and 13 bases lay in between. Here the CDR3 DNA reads TGCGCCAGCAGCTTGAGCTTTGGCAGGGTGAACACTGAAGCTTTCTTT. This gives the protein CASSLSFGRVNTEAFF.

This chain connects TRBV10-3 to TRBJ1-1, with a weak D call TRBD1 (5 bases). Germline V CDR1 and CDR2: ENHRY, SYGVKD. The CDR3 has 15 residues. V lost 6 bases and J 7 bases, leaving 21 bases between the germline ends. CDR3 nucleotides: TGTGCCATCAGCCTAACCGCCAGGGAGAGGAGTGAAGCTTTCTTT. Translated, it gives CAISLTARERSEAFF.

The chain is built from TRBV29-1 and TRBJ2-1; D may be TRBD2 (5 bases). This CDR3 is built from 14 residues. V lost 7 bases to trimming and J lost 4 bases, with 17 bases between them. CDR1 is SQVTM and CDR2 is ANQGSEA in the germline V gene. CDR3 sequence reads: CSAGGWETYNEQFF. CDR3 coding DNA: TGCAGCGCGGGCGGGTGGGAGACTTACAATGAGCAGTTCTTC.

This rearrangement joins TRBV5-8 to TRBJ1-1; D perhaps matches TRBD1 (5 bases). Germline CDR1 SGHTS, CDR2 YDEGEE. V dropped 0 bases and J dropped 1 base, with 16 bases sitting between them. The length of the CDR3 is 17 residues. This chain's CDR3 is CASSLGAWGRPNTEAFF. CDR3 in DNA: TGTGCCAGCAGCTTGGGTGCATGGGGACGGCCGAACACTGAAGCTTTCTTT.